The clone carrying this TCR beta chain appeared a single time. Antigen specificity is unknown. This sample is drawn from a study of cytomegalovirus exposure and HLA in healthy donors. Whole-study context: Findings of an earlier analysis included about 100 million unique TCR beta sequences from 200 million or so T cells. Most donors, approximately 82% of several hundred genotyped, fell in the Caucasian-associated ancestry cluster. General study findings and limits: An analysis done earlier found most TCR beta V segments productive about 87% or about 30% of the time. HLA-A and HLA-B allele assignments for most subjects were reportedly predicted accurately using TCR beta sequences.

Primers: 60 Vbeta forward and 13 Jbeta reverse. Clones were sequenced by immunoSEQ multiplex PCR, and TCRdb holds only the in-frame ones, with some missing. The repertoire holds 150,000 to 200,000 clones, with around 87% as singletons. V shed 3 bases and J 4 bases; nucleotides not matched to a gene: 11. CDR1 and CDR2 from the germline V gene are SGHRS and YFSETQ. CDR3 size: 16 residues. Sequencing was carried out using PBMCs. This sequence was found in a woman aged 18-30 years in good health and CMV-seronegative. The chain has TRBV5-1 and TRBJ2-7, with 9 bases that match TRBD1. This CDR3 is CASSYDWTGAAYEQYF. CDR3 bases: TGCGCCAGCAGCTACGATTGGACAGGGGCTGCGTACGAGCAGTACTTC. The variable domain in full, completed from reference TRBV5-1 and TRBJ2-7, reads KAGVTQTPRYLIKTRGQQVTLSCSPISGHRSVSWYQQTPGQGLQFLFEYFSETQRNKGNFPGRFSGRQFSNSRSEMNVSTLELGDSALYLCASSYDWTGAAYEQYFGPGTRLTVT.